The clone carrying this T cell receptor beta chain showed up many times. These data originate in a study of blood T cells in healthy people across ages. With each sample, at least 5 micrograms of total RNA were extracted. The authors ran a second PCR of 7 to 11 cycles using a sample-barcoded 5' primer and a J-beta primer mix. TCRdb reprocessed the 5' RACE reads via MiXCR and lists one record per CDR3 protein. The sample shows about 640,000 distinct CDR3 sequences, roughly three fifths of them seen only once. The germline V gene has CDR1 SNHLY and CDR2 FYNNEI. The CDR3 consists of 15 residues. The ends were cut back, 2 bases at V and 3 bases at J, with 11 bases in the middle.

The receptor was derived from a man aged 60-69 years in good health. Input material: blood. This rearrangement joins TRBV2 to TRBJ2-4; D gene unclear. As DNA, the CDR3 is TGTGCCAGCAGTGAACTGGGAATAGACAAAAACATTCAGTACTTC. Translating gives CASSELGIDKNIQYF.